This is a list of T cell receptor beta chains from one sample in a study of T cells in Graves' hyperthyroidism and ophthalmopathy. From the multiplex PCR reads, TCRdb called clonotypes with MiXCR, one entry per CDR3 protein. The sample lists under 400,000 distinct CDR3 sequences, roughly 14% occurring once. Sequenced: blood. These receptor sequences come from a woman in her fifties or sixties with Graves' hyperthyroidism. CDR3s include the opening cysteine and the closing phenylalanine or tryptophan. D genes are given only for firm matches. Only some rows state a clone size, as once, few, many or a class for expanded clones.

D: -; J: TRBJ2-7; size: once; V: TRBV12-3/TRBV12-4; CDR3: CASSLWTASYEQYF; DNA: TGTGCCAGCAGTTTATGGACAGCATCCTACGAGCAGTACTTC
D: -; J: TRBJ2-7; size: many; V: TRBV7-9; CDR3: CASSLEVGGTGAEQYF; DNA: TGTGCCAGCAGCTTAGAAGTTGGTGGGACGGGGGCCGAGCAGTACTTC
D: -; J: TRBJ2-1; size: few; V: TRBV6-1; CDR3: CASRLDYYNEQFF; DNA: TGTGCCAGCAGATTGGACTACTACAATGAGCAGTTCTTC
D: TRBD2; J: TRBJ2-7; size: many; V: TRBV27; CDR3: CASRRTSGTGGEQYF; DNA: TGTGCCAGCAGAAGGACTAGCGGGACCGGGGGCGAGCAGTACTTC
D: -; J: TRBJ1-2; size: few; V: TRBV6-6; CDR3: CASSYSVRERDYGYTF; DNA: TGTGCCAGCAGTTACTCGGTGAGGGAGAGGGACTATGGCTACACCTTC
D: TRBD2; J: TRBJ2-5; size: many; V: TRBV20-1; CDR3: CSARWREGETQYF; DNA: TGCAGTGCTAGATGGCGGGAGGGAGAGACCCAGTACTTC
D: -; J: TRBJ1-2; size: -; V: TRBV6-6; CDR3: CASSYSGGIGYTF; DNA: TGTGCCAGCAGTTACTCGGGAGGGATCGGCTACACCTTC
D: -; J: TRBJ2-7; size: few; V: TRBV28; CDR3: CASAQGREQYF; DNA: TGTGCCAGCGCTCAGGGGAGAGAGCAGTACTTC
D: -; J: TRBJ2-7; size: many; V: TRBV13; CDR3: CASSLVGVEQYF; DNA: TGTGCCAGCAGCTTAGTCGGGGTCGAGCAGTACTTC
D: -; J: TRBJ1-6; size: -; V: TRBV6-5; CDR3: CASSYDSDNSPLHF; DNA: TGTGCCAGCAGTTACGACAGCGATAATTCACCCCTCCACTTT
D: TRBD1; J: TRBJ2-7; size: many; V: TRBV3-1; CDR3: CASSKGQGIYEQYF; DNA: TGTGCCAGCAGCAAAGGACAGGGTATTTACGAGCAGTACTTC
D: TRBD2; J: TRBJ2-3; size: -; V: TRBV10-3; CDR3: CAISAAGGTDTQYF; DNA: TGTGCCATCAGTGCAGCGGGAGGCACAGATACGCAGTATTTT
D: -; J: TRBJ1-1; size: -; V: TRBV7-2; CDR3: CASGSALRSFF; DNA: TGTGCCAGCGGCTCAGCATTGCGGTCTTTCTTT
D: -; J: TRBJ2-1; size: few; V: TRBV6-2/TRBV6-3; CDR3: CANPKYSGQQGSYNEQFF; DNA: TGTGCCAATCCCAAATACTCGGGGCAGCAAGGCTCCTACAATGAGCAGTTCTTC
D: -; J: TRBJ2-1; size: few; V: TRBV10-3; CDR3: CAISGLAGDNNEQFF; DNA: TGTGCCATCAGTGGTTTGGCTGGGGATAACAATGAGCAGTTCTTC
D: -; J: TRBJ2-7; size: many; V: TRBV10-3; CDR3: CAISPDGSGGSEQYF; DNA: TGTGCCATCAGCCCCGACGGTAGCGGTGGTTCCGAGCAGTACTTC
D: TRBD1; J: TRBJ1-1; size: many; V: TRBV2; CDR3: CASSDGQGGYTEAFF; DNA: TGTGCCAGCAGTGACGGACAGGGAGGATACACTGAAGCTTTCTTT
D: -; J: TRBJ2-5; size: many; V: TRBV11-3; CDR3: CASSQGAETQYF; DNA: TGTGCCAGCAGCCAGGGTGCTGAGACCCAGTACTTC
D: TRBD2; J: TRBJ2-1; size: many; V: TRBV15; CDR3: CATSTTPGLIYNEQFF; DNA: TGTGCCACCAGCACCACTCCGGGACTAATATACAATGAGCAGTTCTTC
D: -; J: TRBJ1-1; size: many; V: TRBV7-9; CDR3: CASRPREAEAFF; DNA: TGTGCCAGCAGGCCCAGGGAGGCTGAAGCTTTCTTT
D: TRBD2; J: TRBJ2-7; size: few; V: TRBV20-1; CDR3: CSALLAGGLGQYF; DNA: TGCAGTGCTCTTCTGGCGGGAGGGCTCGGGCAGTACTTC
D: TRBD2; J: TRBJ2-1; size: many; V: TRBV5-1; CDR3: CASSSLAGVGNEQFF; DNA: TGCGCCAGCAGCTCCCTAGCGGGAGTCGGGAATGAGCAGTTCTTC
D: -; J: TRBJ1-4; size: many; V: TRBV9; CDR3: CASSVDSEKLFF; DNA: TGTGCCAGCAGCGTAGATTCAGAAAAACTGTTTTTT
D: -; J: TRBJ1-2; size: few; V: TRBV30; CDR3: CAWSVTRPGDGYTF; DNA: TGTGCCTGGAGTGTAACGCGGCCAGGCGATGGCTACACCTTC
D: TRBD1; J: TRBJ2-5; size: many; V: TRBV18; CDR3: CASSPRDSETQYF; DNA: TGTGCCAGCTCACCCCGGGACAGTGAGACCCAGTACTTC
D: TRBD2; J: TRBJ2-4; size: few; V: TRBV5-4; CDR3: CASSPLPGGNIQYF; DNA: TGTGCCAGCAGCCCCCTCCCGGGGGGAAACATTCAGTACTTC
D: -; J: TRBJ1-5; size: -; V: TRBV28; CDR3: CASSLFDTWTNQPQHF; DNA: TGTGCCAGCAGTTTATTCGACACTTGGACCAATCAGCCCCAGCATTTT
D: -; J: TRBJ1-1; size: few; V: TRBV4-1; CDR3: CASSQGRGGRDTEAFF; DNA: TGCGCCAGCAGCCAAGGAAGAGGGGGGAGGGACACTGAAGCTTTCTTT
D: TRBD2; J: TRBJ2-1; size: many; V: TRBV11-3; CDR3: CASTKGTSGYNEQFF; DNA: TGTGCCAGCACCAAGGGGACTAGCGGCTACAATGAGCAGTTCTTC
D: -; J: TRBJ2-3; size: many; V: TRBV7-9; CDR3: CASSLPHLGVQDKIDTQYF; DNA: TGTGCCAGCAGCTTACCTCACCTAGGTGTACAGGATAAAATAGATACGCAGTATTTT
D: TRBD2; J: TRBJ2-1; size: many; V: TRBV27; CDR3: CASSFELAGEGEQFF; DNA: TGTGCCAGCAGTTTCGAACTAGCGGGAGAGGGTGAGCAGTTCTTC
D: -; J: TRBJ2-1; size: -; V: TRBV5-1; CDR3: CASRDSGGSSYNEQFF; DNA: TGCGCCAGCAGGGACTCCGGGGGTAGCTCCTACAATGAGCAGTTCTTC
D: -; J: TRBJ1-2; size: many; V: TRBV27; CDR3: CASSAHPTFNYGYTF; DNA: TGTGCCAGCAGTGCCCACCCGACGTTTAACTATGGCTACACCTTC
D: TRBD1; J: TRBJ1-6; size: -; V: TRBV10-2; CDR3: CASSPGTAQNSPLHF; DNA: TGCGCCAGCAGCCCCGGGACAGCTCAAAATTCACCCCTCCACTTT
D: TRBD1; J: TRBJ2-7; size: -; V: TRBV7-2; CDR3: CASSLARGQGAEQYF; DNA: TGTGCCAGCAGCTTAGCCCGAGGACAGGGAGCCGAGCAGTACTTC
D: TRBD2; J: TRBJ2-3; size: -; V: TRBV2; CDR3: CASSGRLAGGPGTDTQYF; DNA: TGTGCCAGCAGTGGGAGACTAGCGGGAGGGCCGGGAACAGATACGCAGTATTTT
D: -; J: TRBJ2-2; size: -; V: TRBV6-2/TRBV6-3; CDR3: CATVWGGELFF; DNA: TGTGCCACTGTGTGGGGCGGGGAGCTGTTTTTT
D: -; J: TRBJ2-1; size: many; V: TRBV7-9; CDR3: CASSPGSGSRGNEQFF; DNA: TGTGCCAGCAGCCCAGGGAGCGGGTCCCGGGGCAATGAGCAGTTCTTC
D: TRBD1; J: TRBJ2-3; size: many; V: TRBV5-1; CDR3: CASSLGLTGSTDTQYF; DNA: TGCGCCAGCAGCTTGGGATTGACAGGGAGTACAGATACGCAGTATTTT
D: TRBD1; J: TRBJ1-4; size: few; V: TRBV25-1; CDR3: CASSDLGEGQFSNEKLFF; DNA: TGTGCCAGCAGTGATCTGGGCGAGGGACAGTTTTCTAATGAAAAACTGTTTTTT
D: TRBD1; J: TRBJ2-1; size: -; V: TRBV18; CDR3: CASSPGQVLNEQFF; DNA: TGTGCCAGCTCACCGGGACAGGTGTTGAATGAGCAGTTCTTC
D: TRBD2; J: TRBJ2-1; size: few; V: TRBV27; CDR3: CASRGWVAGGLTGEQFF; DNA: TGTGCCAGCAGGGGGTGGGTAGCGGGAGGGCTCACCGGGGAGCAGTTCTTC